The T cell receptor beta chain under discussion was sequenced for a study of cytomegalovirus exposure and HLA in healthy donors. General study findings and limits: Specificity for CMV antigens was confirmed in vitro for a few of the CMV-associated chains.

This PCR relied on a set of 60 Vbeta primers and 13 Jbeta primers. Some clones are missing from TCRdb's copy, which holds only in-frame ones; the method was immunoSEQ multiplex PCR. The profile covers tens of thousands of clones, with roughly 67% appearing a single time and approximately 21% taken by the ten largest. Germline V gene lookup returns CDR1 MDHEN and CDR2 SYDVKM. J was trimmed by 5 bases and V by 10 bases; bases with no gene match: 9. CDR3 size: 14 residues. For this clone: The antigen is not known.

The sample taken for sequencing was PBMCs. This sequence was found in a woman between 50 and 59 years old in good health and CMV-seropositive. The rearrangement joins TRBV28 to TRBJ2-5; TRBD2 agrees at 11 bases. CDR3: CATTSGGSGETQYF. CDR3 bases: TGTGCCACCACTAGCGGGGGTTCCGGGGAGACCCAGTACTTC.